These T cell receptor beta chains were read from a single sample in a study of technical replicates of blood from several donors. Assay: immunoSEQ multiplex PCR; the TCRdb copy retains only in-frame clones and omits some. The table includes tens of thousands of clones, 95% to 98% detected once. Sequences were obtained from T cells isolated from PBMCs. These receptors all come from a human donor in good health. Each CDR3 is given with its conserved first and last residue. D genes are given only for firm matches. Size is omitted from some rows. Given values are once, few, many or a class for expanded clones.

CASNPLAGLNTGELFF,TGTGCCAGCAATCCCTTAGCGGGATTGAACACCGGGGAGCTGTTTTTT,NA,TRBV28,TRBD2,TRBJ2-2
CASSQRLAGVHEQYF,TGTGCCAGCAGCCAAAGACTAGCGGGGGTCCACGAGCAGTACTTC,NA,TRBV4-2,TRBD2,TRBJ2-7
CASLGSSLPGANVLTF,TGTGCCAGCCTGGGGAGCAGTCTCCCTGGGGCCAACGTCCTGACTTTC,NA,TRBV9,NA,TRBJ2-6
CASSPRELNTEAFF,TGTGCCAGCTCACCAAGGGAGTTGAACACTGAAGCTTTCTTT,NA,TRBV18,NA,TRBJ1-1
CSVEALAGTQYF,TGCAGCGTTGAAGCCTTAGCGGGGACCCAGTACTTC,NA,TRBV29-1,TRBD2,TRBJ2-5
CASSYSEGVTGELFF,TGTGCCAGCAGTTACTCGGAAGGGGTTACCGGGGAGCTGTTTTTT,NA,TRBV6-5,NA,TRBJ2-2
CSAVTRETQYF,TGCAGTGCGGTTACTCGGGAGACCCAGTACTTC,NA,TRBV20-1,NA,TRBJ2-5
CASGDLIAGETQYF,TGCGCCAGCGGGGACTTGATCGCGGGAGAGACCCAGTACTTC,NA,TRBV5-1,NA,TRBJ2-5
CASSSRQGAYEQYF,TGTGCCAGCAGCTCTCGACAGGGGGCCTACGAGCAGTACTTC,NA,TRBV9,TRBD1,TRBJ2-7
CASSQLWGRGSYNEQFF,TGTGCCAGCAGCCAACTATGGGGCAGGGGATCTTACAATGAGCAGTTCTTC,NA,TRBV14,NA,TRBJ2-1
CASSLAGQPEEAFF,TGTGCCAGCAGCTTAGCGGGACAGCCCGAGGAGGCTTTCTTT,NA,TRBV7-6,TRBD1,TRBJ1-1
CASSPNTGWEQYF,TGTGCCAGCAGCCCAAATACGGGTTGGGAGCAGTACTTC,NA,TRBV5-4,NA,TRBJ2-7
CASSPPIGGQGETQYF,TGTGCCAGCTCACCACCGATCGGGGGGCAAGGGGAGACCCAGTACTTC,NA,TRBV18,NA,TRBJ2-5
CASSFALRDSKETQYF,TGTGCCAGCAGCTTTGCCCTCCGGGACTCTAAAGAGACCCAGTACTTC,NA,TRBV13,NA,TRBJ2-5
CASSSPGQGPVNSPLHF,TGTGCCAGCAGCTCACCGGGACAGGGACCCGTAAACTCACCCCTCCACTTT,NA,TRBV5-5,TRBD1,TRBJ1-6
CASGLAYTGDEQYF,TGTGCTAGTGGTTTGGCCTATACAGGGGACGAGCAGTACTTC,NA,TRBV12-5,TRBD1,TRBJ2-7
CASRGLRNYEQYF,TGCGCCAGCAGGGGACTGCGAAACTACGAGCAGTACTTC,NA,TRBV4-1,NA,TRBJ2-7
CASSLGAYEQYF,TGTGCCAGCTCTTTAGGGGCCTACGAGCAGTACTTC,NA,TRBV11-1,NA,TRBJ2-7
CATKASGGQETQYF,TGTGCCACCAAAGCTAGCGGGGGTCAAGAGACCCAGTACTTC,NA,TRBV15,TRBD2,TRBJ2-5
CASIPGVAGEEEQYF,TGTGCCAGCATTCCCGGGGTAGCGGGAGAGGAAGAGCAGTACTTC,NA,TRBV6-5,TRBD2,TRBJ2-7
CASSFWGRDNSPLHF,TGTGCCAGCAGCTTCTGGGGCAGAGATAATTCACCCCTCCACTTT,NA,TRBV7-9,NA,TRBJ1-6
CASSQFPGSYSYEQYF,TGCGCCAGCAGCCAGTTCCCCGGGTCGTACTCCTACGAGCAGTACTTC,NA,TRBV5-1,NA,TRBJ2-7
CASSYGQGGFGYTF,TGTGCCAGCAGTTACGGACAGGGAGGTTTTGGCTACACCTTC,NA,TRBV6-5,TRBD1,TRBJ1-2
CASSKRQLSNQPQHF,TGTGCCAGTAGTAAGAGACAGCTTAGCAATCAGCCCCAGCATTTT,NA,TRBV19,NA,TRBJ1-5
CASSPFSGMNTEAFF,TGTGCCAGCTCACCATTTAGCGGCATGAACACTGAAGCTTTCTTT,NA,TRBV18,NA,TRBJ1-1
CASSPTGSNEKLFF,TGCGCCAGCAGTCCGACAGGGTCTAATGAAAAACTGTTTTTT,NA,TRBV5-1,TRBD1,TRBJ1-4
CASSPLTSGREYEQYF,TGTGCCAGCAGCCCCCTGACTAGCGGGAGGGAATACGAGCAGTACTTC,NA,TRBV9,TRBD2,TRBJ2-7
CASSLKGWDSEAFF,TGTGCCAGCAGCTTAAAGGGGTGGGACAGTGAAGCTTTCTTT,NA,TRBV7-3,TRBD1,TRBJ1-1
CASSISGLLDQPQHF,TGTGCCAGTAGTATCTCCGGACTACTTGATCAGCCCCAGCATTTT,NA,TRBV19,NA,TRBJ1-5
CATITPGSYEQYF,TGTGCCACCATCACCCCAGGGTCATACGAGCAGTACTTC,once,TRBV28,NA,TRBJ2-7
CASSAGTGTYEQYF,TGTGCCAGCAGTGCCGGGACAGGGACCTACGAGCAGTACTTC,NA,TRBV6-5,TRBD1,TRBJ2-7
CASRGQGKNIQYF,TGTGCCAGCAGAGGACAGGGAAAAAACATTCAGTACTTC,NA,TRBV28,TRBD1,TRBJ2-4
CAIKPGQGNTEAFF,TGTGCCATCAAGCCTGGACAGGGCAACACTGAAGCTTTCTTT,NA,TRBV10-3,TRBD1,TRBJ1-1
CASSLRGGGRETQYF,TGTGCCAGCAGCCTGAGGGGAGGGGGTAGGGAGACCCAGTACTTC,NA,TRBV11-3,NA,TRBJ2-5
CASSPTGGSGKLFF,TGTGCCAGCAGCCCCACAGGGGGATCAGGAAAACTGTTTTTT,NA,TRBV7-9,TRBD1,TRBJ1-4
CASRGLPSGETQYF,TGTGCCAGCAGGGGACTACCTTCCGGGGAGACCCAGTACTTC,NA,TRBV2,TRBD2,TRBJ2-5
CASSLPYEQYF,TGTGCCAGCAGCCTTCCCTACGAGCAGTACTTC,NA,TRBV11-2,NA,TRBJ2-7
CASSSAAGNSPLHF,TGTGCCAGCAGCTCCGCCGCGGGTAATTCACCCCTCCACTTT,NA,TRBV13,NA,TRBJ1-6
CASSLGTGNYGYTF,TGTGCCAGCAGCTTAGGGACAGGAAACTATGGCTACACCTTC,NA,TRBV13,NA,TRBJ1-2
CASSLPGHLAASSYEQYF,TGCGCCAGCAGCTTGCCGGGACACCTAGCGGCCAGCTCCTACGAGCAGTACTTC,NA,TRBV5-1,NA,TRBJ2-7
CAISETRGYNEQFF,TGTGCCATCAGTGAGACTAGAGGCTACAATGAGCAGTTCTTC,NA,TRBV10-3,NA,TRBJ2-1
CASSFPFGAHQPQHF,TGTGCCAGCAGTTTTCCCTTTGGGGCTCATCAGCCCCAGCATTTT,NA,TRBV28,NA,TRBJ1-5
CASSRLGTGEKLFF,TGTGCCAGCAGCCGACTCGGAACCGGTGAAAAACTGTTTTTT,once,TRBV6-1,NA,TRBJ1-4
CSVGAGRETQYF,TGCAGCGTTGGGGCAGGGCGGGAGACCCAGTACTTC,NA,TRBV29-1,NA,TRBJ2-5
CASRSTGAGELFF,TGTGCCAGCAGGTCGACAGGGGCCGGGGAGCTGTTTTTT,NA,TRBV7-6,TRBD1,TRBJ2-2
CASSRGGTDTQYF,TGTGCCAGCAGTCGGGGGGGCACAGATACGCAGTATTTT,NA,TRBV27,TRBD2,TRBJ2-3
CASSPIGEIWEQYF,TGTGCCAGCAGCCCCATAGGGGAAATATGGGAGCAGTACTTC,NA,TRBV7-6,NA,TRBJ2-7
CASSEQGWSDEQYF,TGCGCCAGCAGTGAACAGGGGTGGTCGGACGAGCAGTACTTC,NA,TRBV10-1,TRBD1,TRBJ2-7
CASGGQGSEKLFF,TGTGCCAGCGGAGGACAGGGTAGCGAAAAACTGTTTTTT,once,TRBV19,TRBD1,TRBJ1-4